This T cell receptor (beta chain) stems from a study of Graves' ophthalmopathy and Graves' hyperthyroidism. Study background: At the time of initial diagnosis and before any treatment, peripheral blood was collected.

Deletions cut 7 bases from V and 4 bases from J, with 23 bases between. CDR3 length: 16 amino acids. This clonotype was recorded at least ten times. The PBMCs had their origin in 10 ml of fresh peripheral blood. From RNA, the CDR3 regions of TCR beta chains were amplified and sequenced. Following a first-round RT-PCR that used HTBI primers, a second-round multiplex PCR was carried out. Via MiXCR, TCRdb re-called the multiplex PCR reads, giving one row per CDR3 protein. The table has roughly 230,000 distinct CDR3 sequences, roughly 21% seen once. The chain couples TRBV12-3 or TRBV12-4 to TRBJ2-7, with a tentative D call TRBD2 (6 bases). The sample consisted of peripheral blood. The TCR was taken from a woman aged 50 to 60 with Graves' ophthalmopathy. The CDR3 loop reads CASTRGSGGAEYEQYF. The CDR3, as DNA: TGTGCCAGCACCCGGGGGAGCGGAGGGGCGGAATACGAGCAGTACTTC.